These 5 T cell receptor beta chains were all obtained from the same sample, sequenced in a study of T cells in Graves' hyperthyroidism and ophthalmopathy. Amplification targeted TCR beta CDR3 regions from RNA transcripts. The HTBI primer set drove a first-round RT-PCR of the TCR CDR3. Via MiXCR, TCRdb re-called the multiplex PCR reads, giving one row per CDR3 protein. The sample includes 300,000 or so distinct CDR3 sequences, approximately 17% of them seen just once. The sample taken for sequencing was blood. The source is a man aged 30 to 45 with Graves' hyperthyroidism.

In this sample, this clonotype turned up many times. The V call is TRBV12-3 or TRBV12-4, the J call TRBJ2-7; D is ambiguous. With 5 bases removed from V and 3 bases from J, the gap between germline ends came to 8 bases. The CDR3 runs 12 residues. CDR3 in amino acids: CASSRLGYEQYF. The CDR3 DNA follows: TGTGCCAGCAGTCGTTTAGGCTACGAGCAGTACTTC.

This clonotype was counted at least ten times. The CDR3 DNA reads TGTGCCAGCTCACCGCCCAGGGATACAGATACGCAGTATTTT. Protein sequence: CASSPPRDTDTQYF. V is TRBV18 and J is TRBJ2-3; D may be TRBD1 (5 bases). Trimming left V 3 bases short and J 3 bases short, with 10 bases between. CDR3 length: 14 amino acids. Germline V gives CDR1 KGHSH, CDR2 LQKENI.

This clonotype was counted ten times or more. The V gene is TRBV28, the J gene TRBJ1-2; weak D call: TRBD1 (5 bases). Germline CDR1 MDHEN, CDR2 SYDVKM. The CDR3 totals 13 residues. The ends were cut back, 5 bases at V and 0 bases at J, with 7 bases in the middle. CDR3 region: CASSEGANYGYTF. The CDR3 DNA is TGTGCCAGCAGTGAAGGGGCTAACTATGGCTACACCTTC.

The V gene is TRBV15, the J gene TRBJ2-2; D gene unclear. The CDR3 covers 13 residues. Trimming left V 0 bases short and J 4 bases short, with 3 bases between. Germline CDR1 and CDR2: LNHNV and YYDKDF (reference sequence). CDR3 in DNA: TGTGCCACCAGCAGAGATCTCACCGGGGAGCTGTTTTTT. Residues: CATSRDLTGELFF.

This clonotype was found many times. The V call is TRBV4-1, the J call TRBJ2-7, with D perhaps TRBD1 (6 bases). The CDR3 consists of 16 residues. Germline CDR1 and CDR2: MGHRA and YSYEKL. The V and J ends lost 4 bases and 3 bases respectively, with 19 bases between them. CDR3 residues: CASSRHPQGYSYEQYF. In DNA form, the CDR3 reads TGCGCCAGCAGCCGACACCCCCAGGGGTACAGCTACGAGCAGTACTTC.